The clone carrying this T cell receptor (beta chain) was counted ten times or more. TCRdb recomputed calls from the RT-PCR reads with MiXCR, one row per CDR3 protein. Of more than 550,000 distinct CDR3 sequences listed, approximately 15% were seen once; the top ten hold 3% to 4.5%. The sequencing sample was made of memory CD4+ T cells from blood. The clonotype originates from a female donor in good health, serving as a healthy control.

The CDR3 protein is CASSRQGASDTQYF. The CDR3 DNA reads as TGTGCCAGCAGTCGACAGGGGGCGAGCGATACGCAGTATTTT. J is TRBJ2-3 and V is TRBV12-3 or TRBV12-4; 10 nucleotides line up with TRBD1. CDR3 size: 14 residues. After removal of 5 bases from V and 6 bases from J, the junction contained 5 bases not matched to a gene.